Presented here are 28 T cell receptor beta chains from one specimen sequenced in a study of human T cells and chemical hapten exposure (dated by TCRdb to the early 2020s). The time point label on this specimen signifies: patch test 2, 6 weeks after DPC sensitization. What the treatment or condition label conveys for this sample: therapeutic diphenylcyclopropenone sensitization with weekly scalp DPC. Libraries came from RACE. Sequencing took place on a NextSeq 500. Starting from the raw public reads, TCRdb applied fastp trimming at Q25, assembled clones with MiXCR and retained in-frame beta chains. CDR3 protein sequences are deduplicated, and each keeps its most common genes and DNA. Across this sample there are approximately 350,000 distinct CDR3 sequences, with around 6% seen only once. About 6% of the sample rests with the top ten. Material: whole blood, obtained in connection with sensitization to the hapten diphenylcyclopropenone (DPC). These receptors were obtained from a young woman with alopecia areata. Some clones in this sample may be carry-over from other donors' samples.

V usage is TRBV7-9 and J usage is TRBJ1-1; the D is unclear. This CDR3 has 18 amino acids. Trimming cost V 4 bases and J 1 base, with 22 bases left between them. Germline V gene lookup returns CDR1 SEHNR and CDR2 FQNEAQ (reference sequence). The CDR3 DNA reads as TGTGCCAGCAGCTCCGTAGGCTCTCCGAGGGTTGCGAACACTGAAGCTTTCTTT. This codes for CASSSVGSPRVANTEAFF.

This clonotype has ten or more counts. The chain links TRBV6-6 to TRBJ1-2; D is possibly TRBD1 (6 bases). CDR1 and CDR2 from the germline V gene are MNHNY and SVGAGI (reference sequence). V lost 5 bases and J 8 bases, leaving 18 bases between the germline ends. The CDR3 sequence is 14 residues long. The CDR3, as DNA: TGTGCCAGCAGTAGGACCCTGGACAGCCTCGGCTACACCTTC. Translating it yields CASSRTLDSLGYTF.

The chain carries TRBV9 and TRBJ1-5; D call uncertain. This CDR3 comprises 14 residues. The germline CDR1 and CDR2 sequences are SGDLS and YYNGEE. Trimming pared 0 bases from V and 4 bases from J, leaving 8 bases between. CDR3 in DNA: TGTGCCAGCAGCGTAGGGCACCAAAATCAGCCCCAGCATTTT. Translation: CASSVGHQNQPQHF.

This clonotype was picked up many times. The genes are TRBV6-5 and TRBJ1-1; D gene unclear. The germline V gene has CDR1 MNHEY and CDR2 SVGAGI. Trimming cost V 6 bases and J 3 bases, with 14 bases left between them. This CDR3 region has 14 residues. As DNA, the CDR3 is TGTGCCAGCAGATATGGGGTCGGGGACACTGAAGCTTTCTTT. Translating gives CASRYGVGDTEAFF.

There are many counts of this clonotype. The chain is built from TRBV6-2 or TRBV6-3 and TRBJ2-3; weak D call: TRBD2 (7 bases). The length of the CDR3 is 18 residues. Germline V CDR1 and CDR2: MNHEY, SVGEGT. The V gene lost 0 bases and the J gene lost 1 base, with 17 bases spanning the gap. This CDR3 reads CASSYSMRGPRGTDTQYF. Written as DNA, the CDR3 is TGTGCCAGCAGTTACTCGATGCGGGGGCCGCGAGGCACAGATACGCAGTATTTT.

The table lists this clonotype with many counts. The genes are TRBV11-2 and TRBJ1-1; TRBD1 is a possible D gene (6 bases). The CDR3 loop spans 13 amino acids. With 4 bases removed from V and 5 bases from J, the gap between germline ends came to 11 bases. Germline V CDR1 and CDR2: SGHAT, FQNNGV. The CDR3 sequence: CASSYEGGTEAFF. The CDR3 bases are TGTGCCAGCAGCTACGAGGGGGGGACTGAAGCTTTCTTT.

This clonotype was recorded many times. This rearrangement joins TRBV7-9 to TRBJ1-6; tentative D call: TRBD1 (5 bases). This CDR3 is built from 16 residues. The V and J ends lost 0 bases and 4 bases respectively, with 10 bases between them. In germline, CDR1 is SEHNR, CDR2 FQNEAQ (reference sequence). CDR3 DNA: TGTGCCAGCAGCTTAGCGCAGAGACAGTATAATTCACCCCTCCACTTT. Translated, it gives CASSLAQRQYNSPLHF. Supplemented by reference TRBV7-9 and TRBJ1-6, the full variable domain reads DTGVSQNPRHKITKRGQNVTFRCDPISEHNRLYWYRQTLGQGPEFLTYFQNEAQLEKSRLLSDRFSAERPKGSFSTLEIQRTEQGDSAMYLCASSLAQRQYNSPLHFGNGTRLTVT.

A few counts support this clonotype. The chain joins TRBV7-2 to TRBJ2-1; TRBD1 matches 8 bases. This CDR3 is built from 14 residues. Germline assignment: CDR1 SGHTA and CDR2 FQGNSA. With 4 bases clipped from V and 8 bases from J, the junction kept 7 bases outside the gene matches. The CDR3, as DNA: TGTGCCAGCAGCTACCAGGGGGCTAGCGATGAGCAGTTCTTC. It yields the protein CASSYQGASDEQFF.

This clonotype has a count of ten or more. J is TRBJ1-5 and V is TRBV4-3; possible D gene TRBD1, 5 bases. This CDR3 is 15 amino acids long. The V gene lost 0 bases and the J gene lost 4 bases, with 10 bases spanning the gap. Germline V gene sequence: CDR1 LGHNA, CDR2 YSLEER. This chain's CDR3 is CASSQDEKGNQPQHF. DNA of the CDR3: TGCGCCAGCAGCCAAGATGAAAAGGGGAATCAGCCCCAGCATTTT.

Comments on this clonotype: A much larger clone is a single base away; this may be a read error. The V gene is TRBV25-1, the J gene TRBJ2-4; the match to TRBD1 covers 10 bases. CDR1 is MGHDK, CDR2 SYGVNS, per germline. The CDR3 has 14 amino acids. This CDR3 is CASSGQGAKKIQYF. CDR3 sequence (DNA): TGTGCCAGCAGTGGACAGGGGGCCAAAAAAATTCAGTACTTC.

This clonotype appeared a few times. This sequence joins TRBV4-1 and TRBJ2-1, with 7 nucleotides matching TRBD2. After removal of 3 bases from V and 9 bases from J, the junction contained 8 bases not matched to a gene. The CDR3 runs 14 residues. Germline V gene data show CDR1 as MGHRA and CDR2 as YSYEKL. The CDR3 here is CASSHRAGEGEQFF. The CDR3 DNA follows: TGCGCCAGCAGCCACCGCGCGGGGGAAGGTGAGCAGTTCTTC.

This clonotype was seen a few times. The J gene is TRBJ2-2, the V gene TRBV7-3; the D is unclear. The length of the CDR3 is 15 residues. Trimming removed 3 bases at V and 6 bases at J, with 14 bases between. CDR1 SGHTA and CDR2 FQGTGA come from the germline V gene. This CDR3 reads CASSFSGSTAGELFF. The CDR3, as DNA: TGTGCCAGCAGCTTCAGTGGTAGCACGGCCGGGGAGCTGTTTTTT. Based on the CDR3 plus reference TRBV7-3 and TRBJ2-2, the full variable domain is GAGVSQTPSNKVTEKGKYVELRCDPISGHTALYWYRQSLGQGPEFLIYFQGTGAADDSGLPNDRFFAVRPEGSVSTLKIQRTERGDSAVYLCASSFSGSTAGELFFGEGSRLTVL.

In this sample, this clonotype turned up many times. The rearrangement links TRBV5-6 to TRBJ1-1; D gene uncertain. Trimming removed 4 bases at V and 1 base at J, with 11 bases between. The CDR3 is 14 residues long. From germline, CDR1 is SGHDT and CDR2 YYEEEE. In DNA, the CDR3 is TGTGCCAGCAGCCCTATGTGGGAGAACACTGAAGCTTTCTTT. Translating gives CASSPMWENTEAFF.

This chain connects TRBV6-5 to TRBJ2-7, with D possibly TRBD1 on 5 matching bases. CDR1 is MNHEY, CDR2 SVGAGI, per germline. CDR3 length: 14 amino acids. Trimming shortened V by 3 bases and J by 6 bases, and 15 bases separated the two germline ends. CDR3 bases: TGTGCCAGCAGTTATAGCCCAGGGTGGAGCGAGCAGTACTTC. This gives the protein CASSYSPGWSEQYF.

In its sample, this clonotype was seen a few times. V gene TRBV7-3 combines with J gene TRBJ2-5; unclear D gene. V lost 2 bases and J lost 1, with 8 bases in between. This CDR3 region has 14 residues. Germline V gene sequence: CDR1 SGHTA, CDR2 FQGTGA. Here the CDR3 DNA reads TGTGCCAGCAGCTTAGACCCCTCCCAAGAGACCCAGTACTTC. Its translation is CASSLDPSQETQYF. The entire variable domain, with the rest obtained from reference TRBV7-3 and TRBJ2-5, is as follows: GAGVSQTPSNKVTEKGKYVELRCDPISGHTALYWYRQSLGQGPEFLIYFQGTGAADDSGLPNDRFFAVRPEGSVSTLKIQRTERGDSAVYLCASSLDPSQETQYFGPGTRLLVL.

Ten or more counts support this clonotype. Here the CDR3 DNA reads TGTGCCACCGTCCCGGGGGGTGATCAGCCCCAGCATTTT. Protein sequence: CATVPGGDQPQHF. This sequence joins TRBV6-2 or TRBV6-3 and TRBJ1-5; the D gene is possibly TRBD1 (5 bases). Germline-derived CDR1 and CDR2 are MNHEY and SVGEGT. The length of the CDR3 is 13 residues. Trimming stripped 10 bases from V and 5 bases from J, with 15 bases between.

In its sample, this clonotype was seen many times. This chain links TRBV7-2 with TRBJ1-1, with D unclear. There are 13 residues in the CDR3. Germline CDR1 SGHTA, CDR2 FQGNSA. Trimming removed 5 bases at V and 4 bases at J, with 11 bases between. This CDR3 is CASSGRWSTEAFF. For the CDR3, the DNA is TGTGCCAGCAGCGGGAGATGGAGCACTGAAGCTTTCTTT.

The genes are TRBV11-3 and TRBJ2-1; TRBD1 is a possible D gene (6 bases). This CDR3 is 14 amino acids long. V was cut by 0 bases and J by 9 bases, with 12 bases left in between. Germline CDR1 and CDR2: SGHNT and YENEEA. The CDR3 spells CASSLDGTNSEQFF. Written as DNA, the CDR3 is TGTGCCAGCAGCTTAGACGGGACAAACAGTGAGCAGTTCTTC.

The V and J genes are TRBV7-2 and TRBJ2-3, with 12 bases that match TRBD2. The CDR3 consists of 17 residues. Germline V CDR1 and CDR2: SGHTA, FQGNSA. V shed 2 bases and J 1 base; nucleotides not matched to a gene: 4. The CDR3 DNA reads TGTGCCAGCAGCTTAAGAAGGACTAGCGGGGGCACAGATACGCAGTATTTT. Translation gives CASSLRRTSGGTDTQYF.

Ten or more counts support this clonotype. The V call is TRBV7-9, the J call TRBJ2-1; TRBD1 aligns across 9 bases. J lost 1 base, V lost 2 bases, and 15 bases had no gene match. Per germline, CDR1 SEHNR and CDR2 FQNEAQ (reference sequence). This CDR3 is built from 20 residues. CDR3 bases: TGTGCCAGCAGCTTAACGGGAAAACTGGGGGGACAGGGATCCTACAATGAGCAGTTCTTC. Protein: CASSLTGKLGGQGSYNEQFF.

The chain uses TRBV7-2 and TRBJ1-2; D ambiguous. Per the germline V gene, CDR1 is SGHTA and CDR2 is FQGNSA. V was cut by 1 base and J by 7 bases, with 7 bases left in between. The CDR3 runs 12 residues. The CDR3 spells CASSLDTAGYTF. The CDR3 DNA is TGTGCCAGCAGCTTAGATACCGCTGGCTACACCTTC.

This chain's CDR3 is CASSLDLKKLEDTQYF. The DNA for the CDR3 is TGTGCCAGCAGCTTAGATCTAAAGAAGTTGGAGGATACGCAGTATTTT. The genes are TRBV11-2 and TRBJ2-3; D gene unclear. The germline gives CDR1 SGHAT, CDR2 FQNNGV. This CDR3 contains 16 residues. Trimming pared 0 bases from V and 6 bases from J, leaving 16 bases between.

This clonotype occurred many times. This chain uses TRBV6-5 with TRBJ2-6; D is unresolved. In germline, CDR1 is MNHEY, CDR2 SVGAGI. The V end was cut by 2 bases, the J end by 0 bases, with 11 bases between. The CDR3 has 17 residues. CDR3 bases: TGTGCCAGCAGTTACACGGGTCCCTACTCTGGGGCCAACGTCCTGACTTTC. Protein: CASSYTGPYSGANVLTF.

The chain is built from TRBV10-3 and TRBJ2-5; D is uncertain. The germline V gene has CDR1 ENHRY and CDR2 SYGVKD. The CDR3 covers 15 residues. Deletions cut 2 bases from V and 1 base from J, with 11 bases between. CDR3: CAISEPGVSQETQYF. The CDR3 DNA sequence: TGTGCCATCAGTGAGCCGGGTGTGAGCCAAGAGACCCAGTACTTC.

This clonotype was seen ten or more times. The chain carries TRBV25-1 and TRBJ1-3; no definite D call. The germline V and J ends were trimmed by 6 bases and 11 bases, with 20 bases remaining between them. This CDR3 is 14 amino acids long. Germline V gene data show CDR1 as MGHDK and CDR2 as SYGVNS. CDR3 in DNA: TGTGCCAGCAGCCCCACCCGGCTGGGAGCCGCCATATATTTT. This codes for CASSPTRLGAAIYF.

The sample holds a few counts of this clonotype. The chain recombines TRBV6-6 with TRBJ2-6; possible D gene TRBD1, 5 bases. This CDR3 has 15 amino acids. Germline V CDR1 and CDR2: MNHNY, SVGAGI (reference sequence). Trimming removed 2 bases from V and 10 bases from J, with 15 bases in between. In DNA form, the CDR3 reads TGTGCCAGCAGTTACCATGACCAGGGTCCAAACGTCCTGACTTTC. Protein product: CASSYHDQGPNVLTF.

The chain is built from TRBV18 and TRBJ2-1, with D hard to call. The V gene's germline CDR1 is KGHSH and CDR2 LQKENI. This CDR3 comprises 15 residues. With 1 base removed from V and 2 bases from J, the gap between germline ends came to 9 bases. CDR3 loop: CASSPQATTYNEQFF. In DNA, the CDR3 is TGTGCCAGCTCACCACAAGCCACGACCTACAATGAGCAGTTCTTC.

The chain recombines TRBV12-3 or TRBV12-4 with TRBJ1-2, with D hard to call. V lost 1 base and J 2 bases, leaving 5 bases between the germline ends. CDR3 length equals 13 residues. Written as DNA, the CDR3 is TGTGCCAGCAGTTTAGGTTGGAACTATGGCTACACCTTC. Its translation: CASSLGWNYGYTF.